The next 31 T cell receptor beta chains were all read from a single sample in a study of cytomegalovirus exposure and HLA in healthy donors. Both 60 Vbeta primers and 13 Jbeta primers went into the PCR. Assay used: immunoSEQ multiplex PCR; TCRdb lists only in-frame clones, some missing. Of 85,000 to 100,000 clones listed, around four fifths are singletons. The sample comprised PBMCs. The receptors derive from a woman between 55 and 75 years old in good health and CMV-seronegative.

Concerning this clone: Additional DNA sequences in this sample encode the identical CDR3. V is TRBV5-1 and J is TRBJ2-7; weak D call: TRBD1 (5 bases). CDR3 length equals 14 residues. Germline V CDR1 and CDR2: SGHRS, YFSETQ. Trimming took off 3 bases at V and 2 bases at J, with 12 bases between the two ends. The CDR3 coding sequence is TGCGCCAGCAGCTCCCGACAGCGAACCTACGAGCAGTACTTC. This encodes CASSSRQRTYEQYF.

CDR3 DNA sequence: TGCAGCGGAAGTCTCACAGGCGAGCAGTACTTC. Amino acids: CSGSLTGEQYF. The chain combines TRBV29-1 with TRBJ2-7, with D possibly being TRBD1 (5 bases). The V gene's germline CDR1 is SQVTM and CDR2 ANQGSEA. Trimming removed 7 bases from V and 6 bases from J, with 13 bases in between. The CDR3 consists of 11 residues.

The V and J genes are TRBV7-9 and TRBJ2-7; 8 nucleotides match TRBD1. Germline V gives CDR1 SEHNR, CDR2 FQNEAQ (reference sequence). The V segment lost 1 base and the J segment 4 bases; nucleotides outside the gene matches: 9. The CDR3 contains 16 residues. CDR3 sequence reads: CASSLGAGGAAYEQYF. Written as DNA, the CDR3 is TGTGCCAGCAGCTTAGGGGCAGGGGGCGCAGCTTACGAGCAGTACTTC.

The chain carries TRBV30 and TRBJ2-6; D is undetermined. The V gene lost 8 bases and the J gene lost 2 bases, with 10 bases spanning the gap. Germline CDR1 GTSNPN, CDR2 SVGIG (reference sequence). The CDR3 covers 13 residues. DNA for the CDR3: TGTGCCAGGTCAGGCCCTGGGGCCAACGTCCTGACTTTC. Translated: CARSGPGANVLTF.

In this sample, this clone turned up a few times. V gene TRBV5-6 combines with J gene TRBJ1-3; tentative D call: TRBD1 (6 bases). Looked up from germline, CDR1 is SGHDT and CDR2 is YYEEEE. The CDR3 runs 15 residues. V was shortened by 4 bases and J by 4 bases, with 15 bases between the two germline ends. CDR3 nucleotides: TGTGCCAGCAGCGTTACAGGGTCTTCAGGAAACACCATATATTTT. This translates into CASSVTGSSGNTIYF.

The chain uses TRBV5-8 and TRBJ2-7; D may be TRBD2 (5 bases). The CDR3 has 15 amino acids. Germline V gene data show CDR1 as SGHTS and CDR2 as YDEGEE. Trimming shortened V by 0 bases and J by 1 base, and 11 bases separated the two germline ends. The CDR3 region has the DNA TGTGCCAGCAGCTTGGCCCGTCGGGGTTCCTACGAGCAGTACTTC. Its translation is CASSLARRGSYEQYF.

The chain uses TRBV6-5 and TRBJ1-2, with 8 bases lining up with TRBD1. This CDR3 is 14 amino acids long. J lost 0 bases, V lost 7 bases, and 4 bases had no gene match. CDR1 MNHEY and CDR2 SVGAGI come from the germline V gene. CDR3 nucleotide sequence: TGTGCCAGCACCTCGACAGGGGCTAACTATGGCTACACCTTC. Protein product: CASTSTGANYGYTF.

This clone was observed once. The chain is built from TRBV7-2 and TRBJ1-5; D remains unclear. V was trimmed by 5 bases and J by 4 bases, leaving 12 bases between them. This CDR3 spans 14 amino acids. Germline V gene lookup returns CDR1 SGHTA and CDR2 FQGNSA. The CDR3 protein is CASSPDNPNQPQHF. CDR3 in DNA: TGTGCCAGCAGCCCCGACAATCCAAATCAGCCCCAGCATTTT.

CDR3 region: CASRDRGLGDTEAFF. CDR3 nucleotides: TGCGCCAGCAGGGACAGGGGGCTCGGCGACACTGAAGCTTTCTTT. The chain uses TRBV4-3 and TRBJ1-1, with 11 bases lining up with TRBD1. The CDR3 contains 15 residues. CDR1 and CDR2 from the germline V gene are LGHNA and YSLEER. V lost 6 bases to trimming and J lost 3 bases; unmatched junction nucleotides: 6.

The chain employs TRBV2 and TRBJ1-5; D is unresolved. The ends were cut back, 5 bases at V and 3 bases at J, with 8 bases in the middle. The CDR3 has 13 amino acids. Per germline, CDR1 SNHLY and CDR2 FYNNEI. The CDR3 DNA follows: TGTGCCAGCAGTCGGCAGGTCAATCAGCCCCAGCATTTT. The encoded protein is CASSRQVNQPQHF.

This chain joins TRBV7-2 and TRBJ1-3; no clear D gene. Germline CDR1 reads SGHTA; CDR2 reads FQGNSA. The CDR3 runs 15 residues. Between the trimmed V and J ends, which lost 1 base and 0 bases, there was a span of 7 bases. The CDR3 spells CASSLVQASGNTIYF. The CDR3 nucleotides are TGTGCCAGCAGCTTAGTCCAAGCCTCTGGAAACACCATATATTTT.

V gene TRBV30 combines with J gene TRBJ1-3; no reliable D call. The germline V gene has CDR1 GTSNPN and CDR2 SVGIG (reference sequence). CDR3 length: 13 amino acids. The CDR3 nucleotides read TGTGCGCAGGAGGGAGCGACGGGAAACACCATATATTTT. It encodes CAQEGATGNTIYF.

This clone was found a few times. The V call is TRBV6-1, the J call TRBJ2-1; the match to TRBD2 covers 9 bases. The ends lost 2 bases at V and 15 bases at J; junction bases unmatched: 14. Germline V gives CDR1 MNHNS, CDR2 SASEGT. This CDR3 comprises 15 residues. The CDR3 here is CASSELRLAGSQLFF. Here the CDR3 DNA reads TGTGCCAGCAGTGAACTGAGGCTAGCGGGAAGTCAACTGTTCTTC.

The V and J genes are TRBV18 and TRBJ1-2; D remains ambiguous. CDR3 length equals 14 residues. V lost 3 bases, J lost 4 bases, and 12 bases lay in between. The germline V gene encodes CDR1 KGHSH and CDR2 LQKENI. The CDR3 here is CASSPSTGSYGYTF. DNA for the CDR3: TGTGCCAGCTCACCTTCGACGGGGTCCTATGGCTACACCTTC.

CDR3 residues: CASSQVLAGVNIQYF. The CDR3 coding sequence is TGCGCCAGCAGCCAAGTTCTAGCGGGAGTGAACATTCAGTACTTC. V and J are TRBV4-1 and TRBJ2-4; 10 bases match TRBD2. From germline, CDR1 is MGHRA and CDR2 YSYEKL. The CDR3 contains 15 residues. The ends lost 1 base at V and 7 bases at J; junction bases unmatched: 4.

The V gene is TRBV6-1, the J gene TRBJ2-1, with unresolved D. Germline values: CDR1 MNHNS, CDR2 SASEGT. This CDR3 region has 13 residues. V gave up 2 bases and J gave up 9 bases, with 11 bases separating them. The CDR3 loop is CASSEWQRREQFF. CDR3 sequence (DNA): TGTGCCAGCAGTGAATGGCAGAGGCGTGAGCAGTTCTTC.

CDR3 residues: CASSTRQGQLFNEQFF. Written as DNA, the CDR3 is TGTGCCAGCAGTACTCGACAGGGTCAACTTTTTAATGAGCAGTTCTTC. This sequence joins TRBV28 and TRBJ2-1, with 7 bases identical to TRBD1. J gave up 7 bases and V 5 bases, and 14 bases lay outside the gene matches. Germline V gene data show CDR1 as MDHEN and CDR2 as SYDVKM. The CDR3 is made up of 16 amino acids. The complete variable domain, with remaining parts taken from reference TRBV28 and TRBJ2-1, reads DVKVTQSSRYLVKRTGEKVFLECVQDMDHENMFWYRQDPGLGLRLIYFSYDVKMKEKGDIPEGYSVSREKKERFSLILESASTNQTSMYLCASSTRQGQLFNEQFFGPGTRLTVL.

This clone was observed a few times. The chain employs TRBV6-6 and TRBJ1-1; possibly TRBD1 for D (5 bases). The CDR3 contains 14 residues. CDR1 is MNHNY and CDR2 is SVGAGI in the germline V gene (reference sequence). The V and J ends lost 7 bases and 5 bases respectively, with 17 bases between them. The DNA of the CDR3 is TGTGCCAGCACCCTGAGCGGGGGAAGGACTGAAGCTTTCTTT. Translated, it gives CASTLSGGRTEAFF.

The chain links TRBV5-1 to TRBJ1-5; 8 bases are a match to TRBD1. The germline V gene encodes CDR1 SGHRS and CDR2 YFSETQ. The CDR3 length is 16 residues. V lost 4 bases and J lost 5; bases outside the gene matches: 11. In DNA form, the CDR3 reads TGCGCCAGCAGCCGGGGACCCACAGGGGGATATCAGCCCCAGCATTTT. This translates into CASSRGPTGGYQPQHF.

This clone showed up just a few times. The genes are TRBV29-1 and TRBJ1-2; 7 bases fit TRBD1. The CDR3 covers 14 residues. V lost 6 bases, J lost 6 bases, and 13 bases stayed unmatched. Germline CDR1 is SQVTM and CDR2 is ANQGSEA. The CDR3 DNA is TGCAGCGTCCAGGGCACAGGGGCCTCGGATGGCTACACCTTC. This codes for CSVQGTGASDGYTF.

The V call is TRBV28, the J call TRBJ1-2, with D possibly matching TRBD1 (6 bases). The ends were cut back, 3 bases at V and 2 bases at J, with 7 bases in the middle. Germline CDR1 MDHEN, CDR2 SYDVKM. The CDR3 sequence is 13 residues long. The CDR3 coding sequence is TGTGCCAGCAGTTTGGACAGCAACTATGGCTACACCTTC. Translated, it gives CASSLDSNYGYTF.

The J gene is TRBJ2-5, the V gene TRBV5-1; D unclear. Trimming left V 4 bases short and J 4 bases short, with 8 bases between. Germline values: CDR1 SGHRS, CDR2 YFSETQ. The CDR3 consists of 12 residues. Here the CDR3 DNA reads TGCGCCAGCAGCGGGCTGAGAGAGACCCAGTACTTC. Its translation is CASSGLRETQYF.

The chain combines TRBV25-1 with TRBJ1-2; no firm D call. The V end lost 3 bases, the J end lost 8 bases, and 13 bases lay between the germline ends. The CDR3 is 13 residues long. CDR1 is MGHDK, CDR2 SYGVNS, per germline. CDR3 nucleotide sequence: TGTGCCAGCAGTGAGGGCATCGGCTCCGGCTACACCTTC. Translating gives CASSEGIGSGYTF.

The rearrangement uses TRBV30 and TRBJ2-6, with 9 bases aligning to TRBD1. The CDR3 extends over 17 amino acids. Germline CDR1 is GTSNPN and CDR2 is SVGIG (reference sequence). Unmatched junction bases numbered 8, after V lost 2 bases and J lost 3 bases. The CDR3 here is CAWSRDRVPRGANVLTF. CDR3 DNA: TGTGCCTGGAGTCGGGACAGGGTACCACGTGGGGCCAACGTCCTGACTTTC. The whole variable domain, remainder taken from reference TRBV30 and TRBJ2-6, is SQTIHQWPATLVQPVGSPLSLECTVEGTSNPNLYWYRQAAGRGLQLLFYSVGIGQISSEVPQNLSASRPQDRQFILSSKKLLLSDSGFYLCAWSRDRVPRGANVLTFGAGSRLTVL.

J is TRBJ1-2 and V is TRBV28; 9 positions match TRBD1. CDR3 length: 16 amino acids. V trimming: 3 bases; J trimming: 8 bases; junction bases outside the gene matches: 13. CDR1 is MDHEN, CDR2 SYDVKM, per germline. CDR3 sequence reads: CASSFNVGTGTKGYTF. CDR3 nucleotide sequence: TGTGCCAGCAGTTTCAATGTAGGGACAGGGACTAAAGGCTACACCTTC.

The J gene is TRBJ2-7, the V gene TRBV30; 7 nucleotides align to TRBD1. The germline gives CDR1 GTSNPN, CDR2 SVGIG (reference sequence). The CDR3 is 12 residues long. CDR3 residues: CAWGEGAGEQYF. As DNA, the CDR3 is TGTGCTTGGGGAGAGGGGGCTGGGGAGCAGTACTTC.

The chain employs TRBV21-1 and TRBJ1-1; the table's TRBD1 call for D was not verified on the DNA. TRBV21-1 is reported as a pseudogene. The CDR3 loop spans 14 amino acids. CDR3 in amino acids: CASSTGTEAYEAFF. For the CDR3, the DNA is TGTGCCAGCAGCACTGGGACAGAGGCCTATGAAGCTTTCTTT.

The chain links TRBV9 to TRBJ1-2; the D gene is possibly TRBD1 (5 bases). The V gene's germline CDR1 is SGDLS and CDR2 YYNGEE. V shed 0 bases and J shed 6 bases, with 18 bases lying between them. This CDR3 is 16 amino acids long. CDR3 coding DNA: TGTGCCAGCAGCGTAGCCCCTATTGGGAGGGGTGATGGCTACACCTTC. Translation: CASSVAPIGRGDGYTF.

J is TRBJ1-1 and V is TRBV20-1, with TRBD1 as a possible D gene (5 bases). Germline-derived CDR1 and CDR2 are DFQATT and SNEGSKA (reference sequence). The CDR3 spans 11 residues. CDR3 amino acids: CRKDTNTEAFF. CDR3 in DNA: TGCAGGAAGGACACTAACACTGAAGCTTTCTTT.

V gene TRBV27 combines with J gene TRBJ2-7, with 7 positions matching TRBD1. The V gene's germline CDR1 is MNHEY and CDR2 SMNVEV (reference sequence). This CDR3 region has 15 residues. V was clipped by 5 bases and J by 8 bases; unmatched bases: 15. In nucleotides, the CDR3 is TGTGCCAGCAGTCGAATTGACAGGGCGAGCTTAAAGCAGTACTTC. The encoded protein is CASSRIDRASLKQYF.

The genes are TRBV7-2 and TRBJ2-1; 7 bases match TRBD2. CDR1 SGHTA and CDR2 FQGNSA come from the germline V gene. V lost 1 base and J lost 7; bases outside the gene matches: 4. The CDR3 totals 14 residues. CDR3 protein: CASSLGGGGNEQFF. The CDR3, as DNA: TGTGCCAGCAGCTTAGGGGGCGGGGGAAATGAGCAGTTCTTC.